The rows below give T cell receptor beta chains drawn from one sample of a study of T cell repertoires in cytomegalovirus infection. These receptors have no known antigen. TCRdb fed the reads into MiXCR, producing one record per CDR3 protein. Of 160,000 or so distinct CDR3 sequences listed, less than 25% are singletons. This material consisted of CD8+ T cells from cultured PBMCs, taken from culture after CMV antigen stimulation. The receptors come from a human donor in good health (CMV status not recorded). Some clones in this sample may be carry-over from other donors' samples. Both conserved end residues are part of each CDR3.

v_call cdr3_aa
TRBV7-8 CASSRDIYGYTF
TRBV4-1 CASSQGPRGGEVIQYF
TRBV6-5 CASSYTGVRYEQYF
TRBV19 CASSIWGPRTYEQYF
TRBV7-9 CASSDRDRGYTGELFF
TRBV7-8 CASSLGTVSNQPQHF
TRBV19 CASSISDRAEAFF
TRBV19 CASSMGQTNTEAFF
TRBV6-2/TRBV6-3 CASSAGFNQPQHF
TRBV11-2 CASSLFWWKPEVLLAGFYEQYF
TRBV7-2 CASSLIGTGGAGQYF
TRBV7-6 CASSLERLAGDSYEQYF
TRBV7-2 CASSGTGGYETQYF
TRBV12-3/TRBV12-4 CASSFWTGDGYTF
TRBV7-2 CASADRASYEQYF
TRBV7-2 CASSLEETPNQPQHF
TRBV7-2 CASSSNEGLVLGYYTF
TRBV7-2 CASSAIDSFSYEQYF
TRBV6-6 CAGQGLLGYTF
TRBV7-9 CASSPDGDGYGYTF
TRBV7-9 CASSPATEAFF
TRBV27 CASSLISGGLRETQYF
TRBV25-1 CASTRGLAGDNEQFF
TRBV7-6 CASSLAWGTGGRVEQYF
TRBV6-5 CASSYEGVNTEAFF
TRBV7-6 CASSLETGLGNQPQHF
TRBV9 CASSVEGRSYNEQFF
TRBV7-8 CASTGQGPRGYGYTF
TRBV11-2 CASSLGDLTHHNEQFF
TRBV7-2 CASSLRTGGNNEQFF
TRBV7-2 CASSLWSYEQFF
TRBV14 CASSQKCNQPQHF
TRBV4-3 CASSQDRPASGGYSYNEQFF
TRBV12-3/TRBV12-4 CASSPSGTTDTQYF
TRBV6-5 CASSYPAGSSETQYF
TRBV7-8 CASSPRGANTGELFF
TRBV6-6 CASSTQVTSYNEQFF